These 8 T cell receptor beta chains were all obtained from the same sample, sequenced in a study of T cell responses to AZD1222 COVID-19 vaccine. The table came from immunoSEQ multiplex PCR; TCRdb's copy has only in-frame clones and leaves some out. The sample lists about 120,000 clones, approximately 90% occurring once. Specimen: peripheral blood, collected on day 0 of AZD1222 vaccination. These TCRs come from an adult in good health.

The chain has TRBV2 and TRBJ1-2; D is uncertain. Germline CDR1 and CDR2: SNHLY and FYNNEI. Trimming stripped 3 bases from V and 4 bases from J, with 12 bases between. CDR3 length: 14 residues. CDR3 in amino acids: CASSERPEFYGYTF. The CDR3 DNA follows: TGTGCCAGCAGTGAGAGGCCAGAGTTCTATGGCTACACCTTC.

The chain uses TRBV27 and TRBJ2-3; possible D gene TRBD2, 7 bases. V was pared by 6 bases and J by 1 base, with 14 bases between. From germline, CDR1 is MNHEY and CDR2 SMNVEV (reference sequence). CDR3 length: 15 residues. The CDR3 region has the DNA TGTGCCAGCAGCCTACAGGGAGGGGGCACAGATACGCAGTATTTT. Its protein is CASSLQGGGTDTQYF.

V and J are TRBV5-1 and TRBJ2-7, with a tentative D call TRBD1 (5 bases). Germline-derived CDR1 and CDR2 are SGHRS and YFSETQ. V was trimmed by 4 bases and J by 0 bases, leaving 11 bases between them. The CDR3 runs to 14 residues. The CDR3 spells CASSPDRISYEQYF. The CDR3 DNA sequence: TGCGCCAGCAGCCCTGACAGAATCTCCTACGAGCAGTACTTC.

The rearrangement links TRBV4-1 to TRBJ2-3; 9 bases map to TRBD2. The V and J ends lost 4 bases and 6 bases, in that order; junction bases with no gene match: 8. The germline V gene encodes CDR1 MGHRA and CDR2 YSYEKL. This CDR3 is built from 15 residues. As DNA, the CDR3 is TGCGCCAGCAGCCTCATTAGCGGGAGAGGTGATACGCAGTATTTT. Translation: CASSLISGRGDTQYF.

V and J are TRBV3-1 (or the pseudogene TRBV3-2) and TRBJ1-2; 7 bases align to TRBD1. The CDR3 is made up of 15 amino acids. The germline V gene has CDR1 LGHDT and CDR2 YNNKEL (reference sequence). The V gene end was trimmed by 3 bases and the J gene end by 3 bases; junction bases not matched to a gene: 7. The CDR3 DNA reads TGTGCCAGCAGCCAGAATGACAGGGTTCACTATGGCTACACCTTC. It encodes CASSQNDRVHYGYTF.

The chain couples TRBV18 to TRBJ1-4; 7 bases fit TRBD1. CDR3 length: 14 residues. The germline V gene encodes CDR1 KGHSH and CDR2 LQKENI. V dropped 3 bases and J dropped 4; count of bases not matched to a gene: 2. The CDR3 sequence: CASSPTGINEKLFF. The CDR3 region has the DNA TGTGCCAGCTCACCGACAGGGATTAATGAAAAACTGTTTTTT. The full variable domain, its missing parts supplied by reference TRBV18 and TRBJ1-4, is NAGVMQNPRHLVRRRGQEARLRCSPMKGHSHVYWYRQLPEEGLKFMVYLQKENIIDESGMPKERFSAEFPKEGPSILRIQQVVRGDSAAYFCASSPTGINEKLFFGSGTQLSVL.

The chain employs TRBV5-1 and TRBJ2-7; possibly TRBD1 for D (6 bases). This CDR3 is 14 amino acids long. The germline gives CDR1 SGHRS, CDR2 YFSETQ. Deletions cut 0 bases from V and 6 bases from J, with 13 bases between. CDR3 residues: CASSLGGQFLEQYF. The DNA for the CDR3 is TGCGCCAGCAGCTTGGGCGGACAGTTCCTCGAGCAGTACTTC.

The chain links TRBV5-1 to TRBJ2-3; no clear D. V gave up 2 bases and J gave up 7 bases, with 17 bases separating them. CDR3 length equals 15 residues. Looked up from germline, CDR1 is SGHRS and CDR2 is YFSETQ. This chain's CDR3 is CASSLVEPGTNTQYF. The CDR3 coding sequence is TGCGCCAGCAGCTTAGTTGAACCTGGCACGAATACGCAGTATTTT.